Sequencing of this TCR beta chain was carried out in a study of blood T cell repertoires in COVID-19. For the study at large: Donors in the United States, Italy and Spain gave samples during acute or convalescent COVID-19. Nucleic acid was either cDNA or gDNA, and it came from T cells, B-cell-depleted T cells, or PBMCs.

The CDR3 length is 15 residues. The germline CDR1 and CDR2 sequences are SGHAT and FQNNGV. With 1 base clipped from V and 2 bases from J, the junction kept 2 bases outside the gene matches. In the original analysis: Amplification of reference gene primers provided the estimated nucleated cell counts. TCRdb keeps only in-frame clones here, not all; method: immunoSEQ multiplex PCR. V and J calls plus clone size are reproduced from that table; the DNA served to infer D and trimming. The sample has 280,000 or so clones, around 82% seen once. The chain recombines TRBV11-2 with TRBJ2-7, with 10 bases matching TRBD2. The TCR sequence derives from a woman aged 50 to 65 who had recovered from COVID-19. Source material: peripheral blood. The CDR3 DNA reads as TGTGCCAGCAGCTTAGGCAGCGGGGGGGCCTACGAGCAGTACTTC. Translation: CASSLGSGGAYEQYF.